This is a list of T cell receptor beta chains from one sample in a study of cytomegalovirus exposure and HLA in healthy donors. TCRdb keeps only in-frame clones here, not all; method: immunoSEQ multiplex PCR. This table holds approximately 160,000 clones, approximately 67% found once. The sequencing sample was made of PBMCs. All receptors derive from a young woman in good health and CMV-seropositive. The CDR3 runs from the conserved cysteine through the conserved F or W. A D gene is named only where the DNA matches it firmly. Expanded clones are given a class, and other clones once, few, many or no size at all.

j_gene	abundance	v_gene	d_gene	CDR3aa	CDR3nt
TRBJ2-3	few	TRBV29-1	.	CSVEQGGGGTDTQYF	TGCAGCGTTGAGCAAGGGGGGGGTGGCACAGATACGCAGTATTTT
TRBJ1-6	few	TRBV6-1	.	CASSAQISPLHF	TGTGCCAGCAGCGCACAAATATCCCCCCTCCACTTT
TRBJ2-7	.	TRBV11-1	.	CASSLADFYEQYF	TGTGCCAGCAGCTTAGCGGACTTCTACGAGCAGTACTTC
TRBJ2-7	.	TRBV5-1	TRBD2	CASSLEFRLAVRYEQYF	TGCGCCAGCAGCTTGGAGTTTAGACTAGCTGTCAGGTACGAGCAGTACTTC
TRBJ2-2	.	TRBV4-2	TRBD1	CASSQDSRQGSTGELFF	TGTGCCAGCAGCCAAGATTCGAGACAGGGATCCACCGGGGAGCTGTTTTTT
TRBJ2-2	.	TRBV9	.	CASSQVTGELFF	TGTGCCAGCAGCCAGGTAACCGGGGAGCTGTTTTTT
TRBJ2-7	.	TRBV30	.	CAWSVDSSPGYEQYF	TGTGCCTGGAGTGTTGACTCTAGCCCAGGCTACGAGCAGTACTTC
TRBJ1-1	.	TRBV5-5	.	CASSLAHEAFF	TGTGCCAGCAGCTTGGCCCATGAAGCTTTCTTT
TRBJ1-2	few	TRBV5-4	.	CASSQTGVGNYGYTF	TGTGCCAGCAGCCAGACGGGAGTTGGGAACTATGGCTACACCTTC
TRBJ1-2	once	TRBV27	TRBD1	CASSLTTDRGSGYGYTF	TGTGCCAGCAGTTTAACCACGGACAGGGGGTCCGGCTATGGCTACACCTTC
TRBJ2-5	.	TRBV6-5	TRBD1	CASIPRGQGTETQYF	TGTGCCAGCATCCCGAGGGGACAGGGTACGGAGACCCAGTACTTC
TRBJ1-5	.	TRBV27	TRBD1	CASRTGTENQPQHF	TGTGCCAGCAGAACCGGGACAGAAAATCAGCCCCAGCATTTT
TRBJ2-1	once	TRBV30	.	CAWTGGSTYNEQFF	TGTGCCTGGACTGGGGGGTCCACCTACAATGAGCAGTTCTTC
TRBJ1-6	few	TRBV6-1	.	CASSELKGRWNSPLHF	TGTGCCAGCAGTGAATTAAAGGGGCGCTGGAATTCACCCCTCCACTTT